This is a list of T cell receptor beta chains from one sample in a study of control samples from healthy donors and cancer patients. Sequenced by immunoSEQ multiplex PCR; TCRdb stores in-frame clones only, minus some. The sample contains just over 80,000 clones, roughly 90% of which appear only once. Input material: blood. The receptors here all came from a man aged 50-60 years in good health. CDR3s include the opening cysteine and the closing phenylalanine or tryptophan. Each record gives: V gene, J gene, CDR3 protein.

TRBV18,TRBJ2-7,CASSHPDRGLREQYF
TRBV18,TRBJ2-1,CASSHDGDGEQFF
TRBV5-1,TRBJ1-1,CASSLVVRTNTEAFF
TRBV20-1,TRBJ1-2,CSASQGDYGYTF
TRBV5-4,TRBJ2-3,CASSFRATDTQYF
TRBV12-3/TRBV12-4,TRBJ2-5,CASSWGGVETQYF
TRBV12-5,TRBJ1-5,CASGLVKGIDQPQHF
TRBV20-1,TRBJ1-3,CSASFLDTIYF
TRBV7-2,TRBJ2-7,CASSSASGSYEQYF
TRBV12-3/TRBV12-4,TRBJ1-6,CASSQGTPLHF
TRBV5-1,TRBJ1-2,CASSLAGHNYGYTF